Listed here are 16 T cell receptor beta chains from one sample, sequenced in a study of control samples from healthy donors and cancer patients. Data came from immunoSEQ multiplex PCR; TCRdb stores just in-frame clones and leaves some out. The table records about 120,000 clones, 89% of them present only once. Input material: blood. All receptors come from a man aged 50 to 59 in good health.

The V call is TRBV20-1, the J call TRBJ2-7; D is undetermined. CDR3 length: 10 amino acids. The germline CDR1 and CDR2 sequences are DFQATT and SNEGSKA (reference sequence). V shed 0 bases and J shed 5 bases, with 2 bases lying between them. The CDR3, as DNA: TGCAGTGCTAGAGAGAACGAGCAGTACTTC. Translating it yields CSARENEQYF.

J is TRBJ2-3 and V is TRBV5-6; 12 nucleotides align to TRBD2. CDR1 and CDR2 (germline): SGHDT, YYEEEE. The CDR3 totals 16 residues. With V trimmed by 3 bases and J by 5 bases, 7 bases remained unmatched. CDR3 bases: TGTGCCAGCAGCTCTAGCGGGGGGGGCCGCCGAGATACGCAGTATTTT. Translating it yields CASSSSGGGRRDTQYF. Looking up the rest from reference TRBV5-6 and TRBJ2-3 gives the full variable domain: DAGVTQSPTHLIKTRGQQVTLRCSPKSGHDTVSWYQQALGQGPQFIFQYYEEEERQRGNFPDRFSGHQFPNYSSELNVNALLLGDSALYLCASSSSGGGRRDTQYFGPGTRLTVL.

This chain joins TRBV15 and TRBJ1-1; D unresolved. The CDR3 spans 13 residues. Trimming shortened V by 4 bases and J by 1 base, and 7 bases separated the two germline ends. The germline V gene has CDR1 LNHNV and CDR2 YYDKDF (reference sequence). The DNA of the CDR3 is TGTGCCACCAGCAATGACAAGAACACTGAAGCTTTCTTT. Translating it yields CATSNDKNTEAFF.

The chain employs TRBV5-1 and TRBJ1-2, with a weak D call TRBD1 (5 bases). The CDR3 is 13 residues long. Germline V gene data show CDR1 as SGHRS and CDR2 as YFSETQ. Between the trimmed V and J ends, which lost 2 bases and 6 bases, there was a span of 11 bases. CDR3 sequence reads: CASSFQGTDGYTF. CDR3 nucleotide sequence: TGCGCCAGCAGCTTCCAGGGAACGGATGGCTACACCTTC.

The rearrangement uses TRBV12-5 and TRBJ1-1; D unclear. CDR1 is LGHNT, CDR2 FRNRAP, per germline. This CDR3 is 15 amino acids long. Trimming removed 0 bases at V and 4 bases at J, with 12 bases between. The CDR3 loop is CASGLVLPGGTEAFF. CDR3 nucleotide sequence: TGTGCTAGTGGTTTGGTACTCCCGGGAGGCACTGAAGCTTTCTTT.

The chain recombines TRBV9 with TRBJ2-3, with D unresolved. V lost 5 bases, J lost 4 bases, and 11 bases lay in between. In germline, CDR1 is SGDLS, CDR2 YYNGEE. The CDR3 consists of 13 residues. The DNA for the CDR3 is TGTGCCAGCAGTACCTATGGCGCAGATACGCAGTATTTT. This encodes CASSTYGADTQYF.

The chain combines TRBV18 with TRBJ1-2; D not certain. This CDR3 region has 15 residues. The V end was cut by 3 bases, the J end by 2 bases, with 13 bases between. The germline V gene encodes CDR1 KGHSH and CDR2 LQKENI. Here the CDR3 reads CASSPPGAVNYGYTF. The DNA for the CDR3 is TGTGCCAGCTCACCGCCCGGCGCGGTCAACTATGGCTACACCTTC.

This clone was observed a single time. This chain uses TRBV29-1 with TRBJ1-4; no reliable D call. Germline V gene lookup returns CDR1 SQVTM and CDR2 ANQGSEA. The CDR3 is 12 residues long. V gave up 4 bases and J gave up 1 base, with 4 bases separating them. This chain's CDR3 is CSVVGTNEKLFF. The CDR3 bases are TGCAGCGTTGTCGGAACTAATGAAAAACTGTTTTTT.

Written as DNA, the CDR3 is TGTGCCAGCTCACCTGATGAGGGAGAGTCCAATCAGCCCCAGCATTTT. Translated: CASSPDEGESNQPQHF. This chain joins TRBV18 and TRBJ1-5; the D is unclear. Trimming took off 3 bases at V and 3 bases at J, with 15 bases between the two ends. The CDR3 covers 16 residues. In germline, CDR1 is KGHSH, CDR2 LQKENI.

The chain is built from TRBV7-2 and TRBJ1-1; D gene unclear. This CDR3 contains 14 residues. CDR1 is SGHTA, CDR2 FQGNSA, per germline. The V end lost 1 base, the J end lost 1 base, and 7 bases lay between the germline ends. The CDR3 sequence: CASSLGPGNTEAFF. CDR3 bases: TGTGCCAGCAGCTTAGGGCCGGGGAACACTGAAGCTTTCTTT.

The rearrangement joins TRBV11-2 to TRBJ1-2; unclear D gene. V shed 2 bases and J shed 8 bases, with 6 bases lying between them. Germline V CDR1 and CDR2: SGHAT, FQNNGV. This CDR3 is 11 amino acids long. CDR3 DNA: TGTGCCAGCAGCTTACAACTAGGCTACACCTTC. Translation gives CASSLQLGYTF.

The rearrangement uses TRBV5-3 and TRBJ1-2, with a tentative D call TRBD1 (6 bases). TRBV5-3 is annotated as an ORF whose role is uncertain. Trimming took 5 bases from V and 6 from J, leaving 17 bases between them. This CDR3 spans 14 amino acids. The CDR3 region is CARSADQGSDGYTF. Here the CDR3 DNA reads TGTGCCAGAAGTGCTGATCAGGGGAGTGATGGCTACACCTTC.

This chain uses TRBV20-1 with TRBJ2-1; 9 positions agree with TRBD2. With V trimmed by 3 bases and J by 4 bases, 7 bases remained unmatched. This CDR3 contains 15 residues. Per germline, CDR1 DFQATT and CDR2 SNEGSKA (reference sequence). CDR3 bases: TGCAGTGCTAGTGAGGCGGGGGGGCGTTACAATGAGCAGTTCTTC. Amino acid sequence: CSASEAGGRYNEQFF.

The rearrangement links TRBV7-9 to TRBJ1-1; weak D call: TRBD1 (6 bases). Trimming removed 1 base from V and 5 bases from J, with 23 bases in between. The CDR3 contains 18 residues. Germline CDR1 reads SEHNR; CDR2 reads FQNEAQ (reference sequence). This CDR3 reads CASSLGRTGRVDGTEAFF. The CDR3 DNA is TGTGCCAGCAGCTTAGGAAGAACAGGGAGGGTTGATGGGACTGAAGCTTTCTTT. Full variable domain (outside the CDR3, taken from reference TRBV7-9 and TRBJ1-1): DTGVSQNPRHKITKRGQNVTFRCDPISEHNRLYWYRQTLGQGPEFLTYFQNEAQLEKSRLLSDRFSAERPKGSFSTLEIQRTEQGDSAMYLCASSLGRTGRVDGTEAFFGQGTRLTVV.

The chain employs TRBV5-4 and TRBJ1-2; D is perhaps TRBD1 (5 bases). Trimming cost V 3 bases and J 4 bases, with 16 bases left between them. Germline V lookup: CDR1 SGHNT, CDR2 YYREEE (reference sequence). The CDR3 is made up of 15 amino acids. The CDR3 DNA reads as TGTGCCAGCAGCTCATCGGGACGTAGTTTCTATGGCTACACCTTC. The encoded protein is CASSSSGRSFYGYTF.

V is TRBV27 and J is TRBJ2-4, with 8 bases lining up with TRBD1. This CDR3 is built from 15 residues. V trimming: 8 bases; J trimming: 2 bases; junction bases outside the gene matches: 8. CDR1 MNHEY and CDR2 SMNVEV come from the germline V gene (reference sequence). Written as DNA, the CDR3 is TGTGCCAGCTATGGACAGGGCCTGTCCAAAAACATTCAGTACTTC. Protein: CASYGQGLSKNIQYF.